The 22 T cell receptor beta chains in this list originate from one sample, sequenced in a study of breast tumors, draining lymph nodes, adjacent tissues. A single record per CDR3 protein comes from TCRdb applying MiXCR to the multiplex PCR reads. Here the sample spans some 16,000 distinct CDR3 sequences, 52% being singletons. The specimen sequenced was tumor-adjacent breast tissue. These receptors originate from a female donor with breast cancer. Some clones in this sample may be carry-over from other donors' samples.

The chain combines TRBV19 with TRBJ1-5; D possibly corresponds to TRBD1 (5 bases). V shed 8 bases and J shed 1 base, with 9 bases lying between them. Germline V lookup: CDR1 LNHDA, CDR2 SQIVND (reference sequence). The CDR3 is 13 residues long. CDR3 sequence: CASGTRSNQPQHF. CDR3 nucleotides: TGTGCCAGTGGGACGAGAAGCAATCAGCCCCAGCATTTT.

This clonotype has a single count. Germline is not matched at one junction end, which may reflect a read error. The J gene is TRBJ2-3, the V gene TRBV5-6; 7 nucleotides match TRBD1. The CDR3 covers 14 residues. Germline V gives CDR1 SGHDT, CDR2 YYEEEE. The CDR3 loop reads CAGSLTQGTDTQYF. Here the CDR3 DNA reads TGTGCCGGCAGCTTAACACAGGGGACAGATACGCAGTATTTT.

By sample fraction, this clonotype is medium-sized (0.01 to 0.1%). V and J are TRBV15 and TRBJ2-3, with a tentative D call TRBD1 (5 bases). Germline V lookup: CDR1 LNHNV, CDR2 YYDKDF (reference sequence). V was shortened by 0 bases and J by 0 bases, with 7 bases between the two germline ends. The CDR3 consists of 15 residues. CDR3 protein: CATSRDGASTDTQYF. The CDR3 DNA reads TGTGCCACCAGCAGAGATGGGGCTAGCACAGATACGCAGTATTTT.

This clonotype came up many times. This sequence joins TRBV30 and TRBJ1-5; TRBD1 aligns across 8 bases. Germline V gene lookup returns CDR1 GTSNPN and CDR2 SVGIG (reference sequence). The CDR3 runs 16 residues. V was pared by 2 bases and J by 4 bases, with 10 bases of the junction left unmatched. The CDR3 coding sequence is TGTGCCTGGAGTATCTACAGGGGGAATAGGAATCAGCCCCAGCATTTT. This codes for CAWSIYRGNRNQPQHF.

This clonotype was detected only once. The chain is built from TRBV20-1 and TRBJ2-3; tentative D call: TRBD1 (8 bases). This CDR3 has 16 residues. The ends were cut back, 5 bases at V and 3 bases at J, with 21 bases in the middle. Germline CDR1 reads DFQATT; CDR2 reads SNEGSKA (reference sequence). The DNA of the CDR3 is TGCAGTGCTTACAGGGGGGGGGGCCTCGGAACAGATACGCAGTATTTT. Residues: CSAYRGGGLGTDTQYF.

This clonotype was seen only a few times. The chain joins TRBV29-1 to TRBJ2-3; TRBD2 matches at 7 bases. J lost 1 base, V lost 3 bases, and 1 base had no gene match. The CDR3 is made up of 13 amino acids. Germline lookup yields CDR1 SQVTM and CDR2 ANQGSEA. CDR3 loop: CSVESGGTDTQYF. The CDR3 nucleotides read TGCAGCGTTGAGAGCGGGGGCACAGATACGCAGTATTTT.

The V gene is TRBV6-1, the J gene TRBJ1-2, with 11 bases fitting TRBD1. The CDR3 length is 15 residues. Germline CDR1 MNHNS, CDR2 SASEGT. Unmatched junction bases numbered 6, after V lost 5 bases and J lost 4 bases. Here the CDR3 reads CASSLRTGGAYGYTF. CDR3 bases: TGTGCCAGCAGTTTACGGACAGGGGGCGCCTATGGCTACACCTTC.

This clonotype was counted ten times or more. An end of the junction differs from the germline gene, which may be a read error. This sequence joins TRBV20-1 and TRBJ2-4; D is uncertain. From germline, CDR1 is DFQATT and CDR2 SNEGSKA (reference sequence). CDR3 length equals 11 residues. The CDR3 is CSAPKGGIQSF. The CDR3, as DNA: TGCAGTGCGCCAAAGGGCGGCATTCAGTCCTTC.

This clonotype was found many times. The chain couples TRBV12-5 to TRBJ1-4, with unresolved D. Germline V gene data show CDR1 as LGHNT and CDR2 as FRNRAP. CDR3 length: 13 amino acids. V was cut by 10 bases and J by 2 bases, with 11 bases left in between. CDR3 amino acids: CATRGSTNEKLFF. DNA for the CDR3: TGTGCTACCCGTGGTTCCACTAATGAAAAACTGTTTTTT.

At least ten counts were recorded for this clonotype. This sequence may be a read error, since a much larger clone differs from it by one base. The chain is built from TRBV6-5 and TRBJ2-1; D gene ambiguous. V lost 5 bases, J lost 2 bases, and 10 bases lay in between. Germline assignment: CDR1 MNHEY and CDR2 SVGAGI. The CDR3 has 14 amino acids. CDR3 in amino acids: CASSPRSTYNEQFF. The CDR3 nucleotides read TGTGCCAGCAGTCCCCGTTCAACCTACAATGAGCAGTTCTTC.

The rearrangement joins TRBV20-1 to TRBJ2-7, with D possibly being TRBD2 (6 bases). This CDR3 has 12 residues. Germline V gene data show CDR1 as DFQATT and CDR2 as SNEGSKA (reference sequence). Trimming pared 7 bases from V and 2 bases from J, leaving 12 bases between. The DNA for the CDR3 is TGCAGTGGGATTAGCGGACCCTACGAGCAGTACTTC. It yields the protein CSGISGPYEQYF.

A remark on this clonotype: A much larger clone lies one base from this, so it may be a read error. The chain recombines TRBV10-3 with TRBJ1-1, with D uncertain. Germline CDR1 and CDR2: ENHRY and SYGVKD. This CDR3 region has 12 residues. V lost 0 bases, J lost 7 bases, and 6 bases lay in between. This CDR3 reads CAISESGGEAFF. In DNA form, the CDR3 reads TGTGCCATCAGTGAGTCCGGAGGTGAAGCTTTCTTT.

This clonotype was observed at least ten times. This chain joins TRBV6-5 and TRBJ2-7; D perhaps matches TRBD2 (6 bases). With 6 bases removed from V and 0 bases from J, the gap between germline ends came to 12 bases. The CDR3 is made up of 14 amino acids. CDR1 and CDR2 (germline): MNHEY, SVGAGI. In nucleotides, the CDR3 is TGTGCCAGCAGACCTCTGGGGGGCTCCTACGAGCAGTACTTC. This gives the protein CASRPLGGSYEQYF.

This clonotype appeared many times. V gene TRBV19 combines with J gene TRBJ1-6; TRBD1 agrees at 7 bases. This CDR3 contains 15 residues. Germline lookup yields CDR1 LNHDA and CDR2 SQIVND (reference sequence). V shed 6 bases, J shed 6 bases, and the junction held 8 bases outside the gene matches. The CDR3 region has the DNA TGTGCCAGTAGGACAACCGGGACAGCTAATTCACCCCTCCACTTT. This translates into CASRTTGTANSPLHF.

Details on this clonotype: Mismatch with germline at one junction end may stem from a read error. The chain uses TRBV7-7 and TRBJ1-6; D is uncertain. This CDR3 spans 13 amino acids. The germline V gene encodes CDR1 SSHAT and CDR2 FNYEAQ (reference sequence). The CDR3 DNA is TGTGCTAGCAGCCCGAGTCAGAATTCACCCCTCCACTTT. Amino acids: CASSPSQNSPLHF.

This clonotype was counted at least ten times. Possible read error: a much larger clone is one base away. This is likely a read error, given that the CDR3 carries no conserved phenylalanine or tryptophan at its end. The genes are TRBV9 and TRBJ2-1; D is unresolved. The CDR3 covers 13 residues. V was shortened by 0 bases and J by 6 bases, with 7 bases between the two germline ends. The germline V gene encodes CDR1 SGDLS and CDR2 YYNGEE. The CDR3 is CASSVGFPNEQFS. CDR3 bases: TGTGCCAGCAGCGTAGGATTCCCCAATGAGCAGTTCTCC.

Note on this clonotype: The CDR3 ends on some other residue instead of the conserved phenylalanine or tryptophan, so this is likely a read error. The chain links TRBV7-2 to TRBJ2-7; 9 nucleotides agree with TRBD1. The germline V gene encodes CDR1 SGHTA and CDR2 FQGNSA. The CDR3 is made up of 14 amino acids. Unmatched junction bases numbered 6, after V lost 6 bases and J lost 3 bases. The CDR3 is CASSRTGDSYEQYL. The DNA of the CDR3 is TGTGCCAGCAGTCGGACAGGGGATAGCTACGAGCAGTACCTC.

The J gene is TRBJ2-1, the V gene TRBV6-2 or TRBV6-3; 15 positions agree with TRBD2. Germline trimming cut 10 bases from V and 5 bases from J; bases unmatched to any gene: 9. This CDR3 is built from 16 residues. CDR1 and CDR2 (germline): MNHEY, SVGEGT. The CDR3 sequence: CAISSGTSGRNNEQFF. The CDR3 nucleotides are TGTGCCATCAGCTCCGGGACTAGCGGGAGGAACAATGAGCAGTTCTTC.

This clonotype has a count of ten or more. The gene calls are TRBV6-5 and TRBJ1-2; tentative D call: TRBD1 (6 bases). This CDR3 has 13 amino acids. From germline, CDR1 is MNHEY and CDR2 SVGAGI. Trimming shortened V by 5 bases and J by 6 bases, and 13 bases separated the two germline ends. The CDR3 sequence is CASSRTGFDGYTF. In nucleotides, the CDR3 is TGTGCCAGCAGTCGAACAGGGTTTGATGGCTACACCTTC.

The J gene is TRBJ2-7, the V gene TRBV25-1; D not certain. Trimming removed 6 bases from V and 0 bases from J, with 6 bases in between. The CDR3 runs 12 residues. From germline, CDR1 is MGHDK and CDR2 SYGVNS. The DNA of the CDR3 is TGTGCCAGCAGCGACCACTCCTACGAGCAGTACTTC. It encodes CASSDHSYEQYF.

This clonotype was detected ten times or more. This sequence joins TRBV6-5 and TRBJ1-2; TRBD1 matches at 8 bases. The CDR3 runs 16 residues. CDR1 and CDR2 (germline): MNHEY, SVGAGI. V shed 5 bases and J 2 bases; nucleotides not matched to a gene: 10. This chain's CDR3 is CASSPVQGAPNYGYTF. CDR3 DNA sequence: TGTGCCAGCAGTCCCGTTCAGGGGGCGCCGAACTATGGCTACACCTTC.

The chain carries TRBV7-2 and TRBJ2-3; either TRBD1 or TRBD2 may supply D (5 bases each). Between the trimmed V and J ends, which lost 4 bases and 5 bases, there was a span of 19 bases. This CDR3 has 16 residues. CDR1 is SGHTA, CDR2 FQGNSA, per germline. The DNA for the CDR3 is TGTGCCAGCAGCTCCGACCTGGGGGTACTTAGAGATACGCAGTATTTT. Protein: CASSSDLGVLRDTQYF.